This TCR delta chain was captured by sequencing in a study of gamma-delta chains in newborns, infants, children. Across the whole study: Polyclonal expansion of innate γδ T cells after birth follows microbial exposure.

As to this clone: Given a much more abundant clone one base away, this may be a read error.

TCRdb called clones anew from the reads with CATT. The sample has about 3,200 delta-chain clones, 50% to 55% seen once; the top ten hold less than 7%. The germline V gene encodes CDR1 GEAIGNYY and CDR2 EKD. CDR3 size: 17 residues. Sequenced sample: blood. The sequence was obtained from a child who received the measles vaccine. The chain couples TRDV2 to TRDJ3; 10 positions agree with TRDD3. For the CDR3, the DNA is TGTGCCTGTGACAATACTGGGGGATCCTGGAACACCCGACAGATGTTTTTC. Its translation: CACDNTGGSWNTRQMFF.